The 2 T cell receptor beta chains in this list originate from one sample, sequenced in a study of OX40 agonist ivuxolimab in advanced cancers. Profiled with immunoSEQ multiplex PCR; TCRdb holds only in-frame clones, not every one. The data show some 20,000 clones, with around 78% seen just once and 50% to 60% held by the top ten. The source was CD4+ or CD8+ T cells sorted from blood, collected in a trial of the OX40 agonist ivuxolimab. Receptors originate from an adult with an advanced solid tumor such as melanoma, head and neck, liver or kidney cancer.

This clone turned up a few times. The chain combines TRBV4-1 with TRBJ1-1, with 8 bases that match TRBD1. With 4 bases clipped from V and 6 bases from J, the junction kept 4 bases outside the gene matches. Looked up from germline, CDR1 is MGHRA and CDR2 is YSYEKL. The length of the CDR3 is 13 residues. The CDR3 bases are TGCGCCAGCAGCCTCAGGGGGCTGGCTGAAGCTTTCTTT. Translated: CASSLRGLAEAFF.

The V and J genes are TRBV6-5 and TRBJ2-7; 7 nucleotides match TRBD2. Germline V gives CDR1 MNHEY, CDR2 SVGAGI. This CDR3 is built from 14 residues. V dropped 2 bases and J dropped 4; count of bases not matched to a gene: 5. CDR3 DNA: TGTGCCAGCAGTTACGGGGGGGAGGGATACGAGCAGTACTTC. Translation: CASSYGGEGYEQYF.